This paragraph covers one T cell receptor (beta chain) sequence. Its antigen has not been determined. No quality values exist for individual bases; no much larger clone is one base distant. This record comes from a study of T cells after yellow fever vaccination (dated by TCRdb to between 2018 and 2021). As for the study more broadly: The SMART-Seq v4 Ultra Low Input RNA kit was used to prepare libraries from fractions with low cell numbers. Bulk TCR alpha and beta repertoires were sequenced longitudinally to track T-cell clones before and after primary and booster YFV17D yellow fever vaccination. Two healthy male donors, one aged 18 to 29 and one aged 30 to 39 years, were included in the cohort. Blood samples were taken at several timepoints before and after primary and secondary immunization, and bulk PBMC replicates and cell subsets were isolated. The investigation overall reported the following: Because only a couple of donors were included in the study, the extent to which the findings can be generalized is limited. Computational filtering was required because FACS-sorted repertoires could contain abundant contaminating clonotypes from the bulk population. A small share of clonotypes was detected in both CD4 and CD8 compartments, with the overlap likely arising from convergent recombination. The secondary T-cell response was found to be weaker but faster than the primary response, with a peak reached on day 5 rather than on day 15. After the booster, most of the clones that had expanded following primary vaccination were detected again (almost 98% of CD4 and 80% to 90% of CD8), which suggests that memory was broadly maintained.

The sample's treatment or condition, from its label and the paper: live attenuated yellow fever vaccine strain. A standard Ficoll-Paque protocol was used to isolate PBMCs from peripheral blood. Dynabeads CD4 and CD8 positive selection kits were used to isolate CD4 and CD8 T-cell fractions. TriZol was used to extract RNA from bulk PBMCs, CD4 and CD8 fractions, and dextramer-positive and dextramer-negative fractions. TCR cDNA was made using 5'RACE template switching, a step that added a universal primer site and unique molecular identifiers. cDNA synthesis was primed from both the TCR alpha and TCR beta constant segments. Two PCR steps were used to amplify libraries, with sample barcodes and sequencing adapters being added in the second step. Sequencing of libraries was performed on Illumina HiSeq 2500 (2x100 bp) or NovaSeq (2x150 bp). Processing in the source paper ran as follows. MIGEC handled demultiplexing of reads and collapsing into UMI consensus sequences, while MiXCR performed V(D)J alignment. Clonotypes responding to the vaccine were identified with edgeR on replicate PBMC samples, with the criteria of FDR below 0.01 and a log2 fold change above 5 up to day 15. Bulk clonotypes were assigned CD4 or CD8 identity according to which sequenced CD4 or CD8 repertoire held them at higher abundance. Using fastp trimming at Q25 and MiXCR clonotype assembly, TCRdb reanalyzed the public sequencing data and kept in-frame beta chains. Identical CDR3 protein sequences are pooled into one entry, listed with their most common genes and DNA. These V and J calls rely on TCRdb rather than the paper's analysis. Counted in this sample were some 160,000 distinct CDR3 sequences; less than 9% of them appeared once. More than 2% of the sample is taken by the ten largest.

V and J are truncated by 3 bases and 5 bases respectively, leaving an intervening sequence of 12 bases. For CDR1 and CDR2, the germline V gene (reference sequence) lists LNHDA and SQIVND. The CDR3 runs 14 amino acids, cysteine and phenylalanine included. The retained sequence is limited to the CDR3, 42 bases, with the frame set at the first base. This specimen consisted of CD4+ T cells sorted from PBMCs, obtained around 5 days after the first yellow fever vaccination. The receptor comes from a man aged 18 to 30 who received the YFV17D yellow fever vaccine. The rearrangement joined TRBV19 to TRBJ2-3; TRBD2 might be the D gene, on 6 matching bases. The sequenced DNA is TGTGCCAGTAGTATCGGCGGGGTTGGAGATACGCAGTATTTT. Its protein product is CASSIGGVGDTQYF.